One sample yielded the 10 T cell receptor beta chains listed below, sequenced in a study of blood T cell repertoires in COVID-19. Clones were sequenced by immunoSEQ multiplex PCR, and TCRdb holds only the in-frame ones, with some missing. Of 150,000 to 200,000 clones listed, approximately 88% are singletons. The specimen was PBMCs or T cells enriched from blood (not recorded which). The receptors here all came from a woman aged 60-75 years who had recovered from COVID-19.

As DNA, the CDR3 is TGTGCCAGCGGGTCAGGGGTAAGCGGCAATCAGCCCCAGCATTTT. Translation gives CASGSGVSGNQPQHF. The chain combines TRBV28 with TRBJ1-5; perhaps TRBD1 as D (6 bases). The CDR3 runs to 15 residues. The germline V and J ends were trimmed by 8 bases and 2 bases, with 16 bases remaining between them. CDR1 is MDHEN, CDR2 SYDVKM, per germline.

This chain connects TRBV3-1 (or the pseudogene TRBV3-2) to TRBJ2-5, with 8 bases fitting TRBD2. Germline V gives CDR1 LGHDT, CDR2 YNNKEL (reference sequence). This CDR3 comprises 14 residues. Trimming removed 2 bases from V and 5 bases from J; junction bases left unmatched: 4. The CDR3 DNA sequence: TGTGCCAGCAGCCAACTAGCGGGCGAGGAGACCCAGTACTTC. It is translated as CASSQLAGEETQYF.

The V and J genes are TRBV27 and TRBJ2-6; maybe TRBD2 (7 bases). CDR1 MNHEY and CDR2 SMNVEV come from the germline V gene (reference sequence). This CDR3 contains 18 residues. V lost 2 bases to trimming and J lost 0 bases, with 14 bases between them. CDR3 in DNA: TGTGCCAGCAGTTTAATGGGGGGGCAGAGCTCTGGGGCCAACGTCCTGACTTTC. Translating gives CASSLMGGQSSGANVLTF.

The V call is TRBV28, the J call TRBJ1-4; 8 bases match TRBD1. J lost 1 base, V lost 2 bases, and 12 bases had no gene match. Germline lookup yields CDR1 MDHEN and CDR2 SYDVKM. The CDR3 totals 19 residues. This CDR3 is CASSLKVRGLYLTNEKLFF. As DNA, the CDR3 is TGTGCCAGCAGTTTAAAGGTCAGGGGGCTATACTTAACTAATGAAAAACTGTTTTTT.

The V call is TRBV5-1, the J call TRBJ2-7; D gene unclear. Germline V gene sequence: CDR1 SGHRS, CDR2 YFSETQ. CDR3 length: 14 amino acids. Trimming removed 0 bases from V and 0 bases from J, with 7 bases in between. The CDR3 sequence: CASSLEPGSYEQYF. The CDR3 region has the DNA TGCGCCAGCAGCTTGGAACCCGGCTCCTACGAGCAGTACTTC.

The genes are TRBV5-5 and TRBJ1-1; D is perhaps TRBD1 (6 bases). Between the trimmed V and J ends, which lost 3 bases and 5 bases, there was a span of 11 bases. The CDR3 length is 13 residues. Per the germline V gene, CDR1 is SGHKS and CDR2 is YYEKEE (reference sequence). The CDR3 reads CASSSYTGTEAFF. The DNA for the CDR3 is TGTGCCAGCAGCTCCTATACAGGGACTGAAGCTTTCTTT.

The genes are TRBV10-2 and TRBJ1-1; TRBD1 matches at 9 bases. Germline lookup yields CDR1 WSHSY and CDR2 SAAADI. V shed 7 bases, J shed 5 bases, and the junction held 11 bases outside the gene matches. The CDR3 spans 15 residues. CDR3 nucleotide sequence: TGCGCCAGCAAAAATACAGGGGGCGTCGGGACTGAAGCTTTCTTT. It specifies CASKNTGGVGTEAFF.

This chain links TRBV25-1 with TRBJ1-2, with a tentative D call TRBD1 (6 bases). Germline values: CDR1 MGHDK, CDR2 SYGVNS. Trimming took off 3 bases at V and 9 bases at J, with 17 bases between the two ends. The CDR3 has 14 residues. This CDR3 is CASSDYRGGGSYTF. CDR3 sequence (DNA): TGTGCCAGCAGTGACTATAGGGGTGGGGGCAGCTACACCTTC.

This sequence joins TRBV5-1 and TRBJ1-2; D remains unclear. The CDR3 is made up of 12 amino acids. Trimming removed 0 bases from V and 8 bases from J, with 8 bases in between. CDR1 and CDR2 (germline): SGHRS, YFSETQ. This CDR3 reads CASSLEGGGYTF. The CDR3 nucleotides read TGCGCCAGCAGCTTGGAAGGAGGAGGCTACACCTTC.

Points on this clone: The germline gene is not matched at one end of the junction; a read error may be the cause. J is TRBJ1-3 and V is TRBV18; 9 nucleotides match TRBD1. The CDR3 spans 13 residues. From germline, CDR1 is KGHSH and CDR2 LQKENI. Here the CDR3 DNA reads TGTGCCAGCTCCGCCCAACAAGGGACAGGGCGAGTTTTT. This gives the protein CASSAQQGTGRVF.